A single sample gave rise to the 31 T cell receptor beta chains below, sequenced in a study of T cell repertoires in cytomegalovirus infection. MiXCR was run by TCRdb on the reads, yielding one entry per CDR3 protein. This sample carries fewer than 700,000 distinct CDR3 sequences, roughly 24% of them seen once, and the ten largest clones take 7% to 9%. Sequenced: CD8+ T cells from PBMCs. These receptors all stem from a human donor in good health (CMV status not recorded). Some clones in this sample may be carry-over from other donors' samples.

This sequence joins TRBV29-1 and TRBJ1-1; 7 nucleotides align to TRBD1. Germline-derived CDR1 and CDR2 are SQVTM and ANQGSEA. The V and J ends lost 2 bases and 1 base, in that order; junction bases with no gene match: 4. This CDR3 is built from 14 residues. The CDR3 loop is CSVENRGPNTEAFF. The DNA of the CDR3 is TGCAGCGTTGAAAACAGGGGCCCGAACACTGAAGCTTTCTTT.

This clonotype was seen ten or more times. The chain uses TRBV6-5 and TRBJ2-3; tentatively, D is TRBD1 (6 bases). Germline V gives CDR1 MNHEY, CDR2 SVGAGI. V shed 9 bases and J shed 2 bases, with 18 bases lying between them. The CDR3 contains 15 residues. The CDR3 region is CASKDRTEITDTQYF. CDR3 bases: TGTGCCAGTAAGGATCGGACAGAAATCACAGATACGCAGTATTTT.

The chain uses TRBV13 and TRBJ2-1; 7 bases fit TRBD2. Germline CDR1 and CDR2: PRHDT and FYEKMQ (reference sequence). With 5 bases clipped from V and 5 bases from J, the junction kept 6 bases outside the gene matches. The length of the CDR3 is 14 residues. The DNA for the CDR3 is TGTGCCAGCAGCCCGACTAGCCCTCACAATGAGCAGTTCTTC. Translation gives CASSPTSPHNEQFF.

This clonotype was recorded a few times. Here the CDR3 reads CASSPDPWSGNQPQHF. The CDR3, as DNA: TGTGCCAGTAGTCCGGATCCCTGGAGCGGGAATCAGCCCCAGCATTTT. The chain combines TRBV19 with TRBJ1-5, with no clear D. The CDR3 contains 16 residues. V gave up 5 bases and J gave up 4 bases, with 18 bases separating them. Germline V gene sequence: CDR1 LNHDA, CDR2 SQIVND (reference sequence).

V gene TRBV27 combines with J gene TRBJ1-2; 7 positions match TRBD1. This CDR3 comprises 13 residues. The ends lost 8 bases at V and 4 bases at J; junction bases unmatched: 7. The V gene's germline CDR1 is MNHEY and CDR2 SMNVEV (reference sequence). CDR3 region: CASRSTGPYGYTF. The CDR3 DNA sequence: TGTGCCAGCCGCTCGACAGGGCCCTATGGCTACACCTTC.

This sequence joins TRBV12-3 or TRBV12-4 and TRBJ2-7; the match to TRBD1 covers 8 bases. The CDR3 sequence is 14 residues long. Unmatched junction bases numbered 8, after V lost 6 bases and J lost 4 bases. The CDR3 loop is CASSNGQGWYEQYF. CDR3 in DNA: TGTGCCAGCAGCAACGGACAGGGATGGTACGAGCAGTACTTC.

This chain joins TRBV7-4 and TRBJ2-1, with TRBD1 matching 8 bases. The CDR3 spans 14 residues. Germline-derived CDR1 and CDR2 are SGHVT and SQSDAQ. The chain's CDR3 is CALSRDRPYNEQFF. CDR3 in DNA: TGTGCGCTTTCCCGGGACAGGCCCTACAATGAGCAGTTCTTC. Filled out from reference TRBV7-4 and TRBJ2-1, the complete variable domain reads GAGVSQSPRYKVAKRGRDVALRCDSISGHVTLYWYRQTLGQGSEVLTYSQSDAQRDKSGRPSGRFSAERPERSVSTLKIQRTEQGDSAVYLCALSRDRPYNEQFFGPGTRLTVL.

The J gene is TRBJ2-1, the V gene TRBV7-6; 8 positions agree with TRBD2. After removal of 0 bases from V and 2 bases from J, the junction contained 6 bases not matched to a gene. The length of the CDR3 is 17 residues. Germline V gene lookup returns CDR1 SGHVS and CDR2 FNYEAQ. The CDR3 DNA is TGTGCCAGCAGCTTAGCGCCTGCGGGGGGTACCTACAATGAGCAGTTCTTC. It specifies CASSLAPAGGTYNEQFF.

V is TRBV7-9 and J is TRBJ1-1; TRBD1 is a possible D gene (5 bases). The CDR3 extends over 12 amino acids. V shed 0 bases and J shed 11 bases, with 10 bases lying between them. Germline CDR1 and CDR2: SEHNR and FQNEAQ (reference sequence). CDR3 region: CASSLAGGRAFF. The CDR3 DNA is TGTGCCAGCAGCTTAGCGGGGGGTCGTGCTTTCTTT.

This clonotype was seen a handful of times. The chain carries TRBV12-3 or TRBV12-4 and TRBJ1-1; D not resolved. Trimming pared 6 bases from V and 0 bases from J, leaving 5 bases between. The CDR3 has 12 amino acids. The DNA for the CDR3 is TGTGCCAGCAGGGACTTGAACACTGAAGCTTTCTTT. This encodes CASRDLNTEAFF.

In this sample, this clonotype turned up many times. The gene calls are TRBV7-2 and TRBJ2-4, with TRBD1 as a possible D gene (7 bases). There are 14 residues in the CDR3. Trimming removed 3 bases at V and 10 bases at J, with 16 bases between. Germline V lookup: CDR1 SGHTA, CDR2 FQGNSA. The CDR3 is CASSFRGGGGIQYF. CDR3 bases: TGTGCCAGCAGCTTCCGTGGAGGGGGCGGTATTCAGTACTTC.

On this clonotype itself: The junction differs from germline at one of its ends, possibly a read error. The genes are TRBV4-3 and TRBJ1-3; D is uncertain. CDR3 length: 16 amino acids. Germline-derived CDR1 and CDR2 are LGHNA and YSLEER. CDR3 region: CASSQDLGSSGNIIYF. The CDR3 DNA reads as TGCGCCAGCAGCCAAGATCTGGGCAGCTCTGGAAACATCATATATTTT.

This clonotype was detected ten times or more. This chain uses TRBV11-3 with TRBJ2-2, with 13 nucleotides matching TRBD2. The CDR3 covers 16 residues. Unmatched junction bases numbered 3, after V lost 4 bases and J lost 4 bases. Germline CDR1 reads SGHNT; CDR2 reads YENEEA. The CDR3 loop is CASSSTSGGVTGELFF. The CDR3 bases are TGTGCCAGCAGCTCTACTAGCGGGGGGGTCACCGGGGAGCTGTTTTTT.

The rearrangement joins TRBV28 to TRBJ2-1; TRBD2 might be the D (6 bases). Trimming removed 8 bases at V and 10 bases at J, with 15 bases between. The germline V gene encodes CDR1 MDHEN and CDR2 SYDVKM. The CDR3 sequence is 12 residues long. The CDR3 spells CASSYGGREQFF. The CDR3 DNA sequence: TGTGCCAGCTCCTACGGGGGACGGGAGCAGTTCTTC. The full variable domain, with the rest looked up from reference TRBV28 and TRBJ2-1, is DVKVTQSSRYLVKRTGEKVFLECVQDMDHENMFWYRQDPGLGLRLIYFSYDVKMKEKGDIPEGYSVSREKKERFSLILESASTNQTSMYLCASSYGGREQFFGPGTRLTVL.

The chain has TRBV6-6 and TRBJ2-1, with no clear D. V shed 8 bases and J shed 3 bases, with 14 bases lying between them. The CDR3 consists of 14 residues. Germline values: CDR1 MNHNY, CDR2 SVGAGI (reference sequence). CDR3 coding DNA: TGTGCCAGCCGGACGGGCAGGATCTACAATGAGCAGTTCTTC. Protein: CASRTGRIYNEQFF.

The V call is TRBV9, the J call TRBJ2-7; TRBD2 matches 7 bases. The CDR3 sequence is 15 residues long. Germline lookup yields CDR1 SGDLS and CDR2 YYNGEE. J lost 6 bases, V lost 0 bases, and 9 bases had no gene match. In DNA, the CDR3 is TGTGCCAGCAGCGTAGCACGACGGACTAGGAGCGAGCAGTACGTC. Residues: CASSVARRTRSEQYV.

The table lists this clonotype with many counts. This chain uses TRBV7-8 with TRBJ1-5; 9 bases agree with TRBD1. CDR1 is SGHVS and CDR2 is FQNEAQ in the germline V gene. With V trimmed by 2 bases and J by 3 bases, 5 bases remained unmatched. The CDR3 is 16 residues long. DNA of the CDR3: TGTGCCAGCAGCTTAAGGACAGGGGTAAACAATCAGCCCCAGCATTTT. The encoded protein is CASSLRTGVNNQPQHF.

The chain employs TRBV20-1 and TRBJ2-3, with D possibly matching TRBD2 (6 bases). Trimming shortened V by 7 bases and J by 2 bases, and 16 bases separated the two germline ends. This CDR3 contains 14 residues. Germline lookup yields CDR1 DFQATT and CDR2 SNEGSKA (reference sequence). The CDR3 sequence: CSESASVVTDTQYF. DNA for the CDR3: TGCAGTGAGTCGGCTAGCGTGGTCACAGATACGCAGTATTTT.

The chain links TRBV19 to TRBJ2-1; 8 nucleotides agree with TRBD2. CDR1 is LNHDA and CDR2 is SQIVND in the germline V gene (reference sequence). The CDR3 consists of 16 residues. Trimming at V came to 7 bases and at J to 8 bases, leaving 16 bases not matched to a gene. The chain's CDR3 is CASTPGRTGGAYEQFF. CDR3 in DNA: TGTGCCAGTACTCCAGGCCGAACGGGGGGGGCGTATGAGCAGTTCTTC.

CDR3 sequence: CAIVTENTGELFF. CDR3 nucleotides: TGTGCCATCGTGACAGAGAACACCGGGGAGCTGTTTTTT. The V call is TRBV10-3, the J call TRBJ2-2; possible D gene TRBD1, 5 bases. Germline V gives CDR1 ENHRY, CDR2 SYGVKD. Trimming took off 8 bases at V and 1 base at J, with 8 bases between the two ends. The CDR3 runs to 13 residues.

There are a few counts of this clonotype. The rearrangement links TRBV7-9 to TRBJ2-2; unclear D gene. Germline lookup yields CDR1 SEHNR and CDR2 FQNEAQ (reference sequence). The CDR3 has 13 amino acids. The V end lost 6 bases, the J end lost 0 bases, and 5 bases lay between the germline ends. CDR3 region: CASRGTNTGELFF. CDR3 DNA sequence: TGTGCCAGCAGAGGTACGAACACCGGGGAGCTGTTTTTT.

With regard to this clonotype: A read error may explain this, as a much larger clone is one base away. V is TRBV6-2 or TRBV6-3 and J is TRBJ2-1; D unclear. The CDR3 contains 11 residues. The germline gives CDR1 MNHEY, CDR2 SVGEGT. Trimming pared 2 bases from V and 8 bases from J, leaving 4 bases between. CDR3 sequence reads: CASSYAYEQFF. Written as DNA, the CDR3 is TGTGCCAGCAGTTACGCCTATGAGCAGTTCTTC.

The V call is TRBV20-1, the J call TRBJ1-1, with D unresolved. V lost 6 bases to trimming and J lost 4 bases, with 12 bases between them. CDR3 length: 12 residues. Germline loops: CDR1 DFQATT, CDR2 SNEGSKA (reference sequence). The CDR3 sequence: CSAEEGGTEAFF. The CDR3 bases are TGCAGTGCCGAGGAGGGAGGCACTGAAGCTTTCTTT.

This clonotype was observed a few times. The V call is TRBV6-2 or TRBV6-3, the J call TRBJ1-6; D unclear. From germline, CDR1 is MNHEY and CDR2 SVGEGT. Trimming pared 3 bases from V and 0 bases from J, leaving 12 bases between. The CDR3 runs to 17 residues. This CDR3 reads CASSYSSVSSYNSPLHF. DNA for the CDR3: TGTGCCAGCAGTTATTCGTCGGTGAGCTCCTATAATTCACCCCTCCACTTT.

This clonotype has at least ten counts. This sequence joins TRBV12-3 or TRBV12-4 and TRBJ2-7; D gene uncertain. The germline V and J ends were trimmed by 4 bases and 2 bases, with 9 bases remaining between them. The CDR3 length is 13 residues. The DNA of the CDR3 is TGTGCCAGCAGTTATGAACTGGCCTACGAGCAGTACTTC. This translates into CASSYELAYEQYF.

This clonotype was counted many times. J is TRBJ2-7 and V is TRBV7-2; 8 nucleotides match TRBD2. J lost 0 bases, V lost 5 bases, and 9 bases had no gene match. The CDR3 is 16 residues long. Germline V lookup: CDR1 SGHTA, CDR2 FQGNSA. The CDR3 region is CASSLGRGGFSYEQYF. The CDR3 DNA reads TGTGCCAGCAGCCTAGGCCGGGGGGGCTTCTCCTACGAGCAGTACTTC.

In nucleotides, the CDR3 is TGTGCCAGCAGCGGACAGGGAGGGGGTGATCGAGGGACCCAGTACTTC. This gives the protein CASSGQGGGDRGTQYF. V and J are TRBV9 and TRBJ2-5; possibly TRBD1 or TRBD2 for D (7 bases each). The germline V gene has CDR1 SGDLS and CDR2 YYNGEE. The ends were cut back, 3 bases at V and 7 bases at J, with 22 bases in the middle. CDR3 length equals 16 residues.

This clonotype was found a few times. The chain employs TRBV7-9 and TRBJ1-2; the match to TRBD1 covers 7 bases. This CDR3 has 15 amino acids. The germline gives CDR1 SEHNR, CDR2 FQNEAQ (reference sequence). Losses at the gene ends were 0 bases for V and 4 bases for J; bases not matched to a gene: 5. The CDR3: CASSLAEGASYGYTF. The CDR3 DNA reads as TGTGCCAGCAGCTTAGCCGAGGGGGCGAGCTATGGCTACACCTTC.

This clonotype was recorded many times. V gene TRBV7-8 combines with J gene TRBJ2-1; 10 bases align to TRBD2. The CDR3 loop spans 16 amino acids. Trimming took 1 base from V and 6 from J; bases not matched to a gene: 6. CDR1 SGHVS and CDR2 FQNEAQ come from the germline V gene. The CDR3 bases are TGTGCCAGCAGCTTAGAGAGCGGGGGGGCCCTCAATGAGCAGTTCTTC. It yields the protein CASSLESGGALNEQFF.

This clonotype came up a few times. This chain connects TRBV6-2 or TRBV6-3 to TRBJ2-2; tentative D call: TRBD2 (5 bases). The CDR3 is made up of 14 amino acids. Germline V lookup: CDR1 MNHEY, CDR2 SVGEGT. The ends were cut back, 7 bases at V and 4 bases at J, with 13 bases in the middle. CDR3 sequence (DNA): TGTGCCAGCACTTGGGCCGGAGGCACCGGGGAGCTGTTTTTT. As protein: CASTWAGGTGELFF.

This sequence joins TRBV28 and TRBJ1-2; no clear D gene. This CDR3 has 14 residues. Trimming stripped 3 bases from V and 3 bases from J, with 11 bases between. The germline V gene encodes CDR1 MDHEN and CDR2 SYDVKM. The CDR3 spells CASSFVEVDYGYTF. The CDR3 DNA sequence: TGTGCCAGCAGTTTCGTCGAGGTTGACTATGGCTACACCTTC.